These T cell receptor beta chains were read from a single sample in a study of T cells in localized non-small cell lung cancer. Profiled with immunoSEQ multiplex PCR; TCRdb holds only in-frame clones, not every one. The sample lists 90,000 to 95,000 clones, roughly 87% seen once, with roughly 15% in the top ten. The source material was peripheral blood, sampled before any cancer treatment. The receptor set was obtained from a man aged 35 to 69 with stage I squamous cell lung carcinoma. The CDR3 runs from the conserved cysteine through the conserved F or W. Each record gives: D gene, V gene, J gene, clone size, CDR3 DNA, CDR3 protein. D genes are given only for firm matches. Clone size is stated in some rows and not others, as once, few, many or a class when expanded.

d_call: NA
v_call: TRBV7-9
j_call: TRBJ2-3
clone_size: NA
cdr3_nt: TGTGCCAGCAGCTTGGACATGAGCACAGATACGCAGTATTTT
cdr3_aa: CASSLDMSTDTQYF

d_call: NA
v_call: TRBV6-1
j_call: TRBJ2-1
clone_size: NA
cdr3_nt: TGTGCCAGCAGTGAAGCAGGGGGAGACAATGAGCAGTTCTTC
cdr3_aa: CASSEAGGDNEQFF

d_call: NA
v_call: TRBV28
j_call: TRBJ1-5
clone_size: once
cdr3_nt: TGTGCCAGCAATCCTCCCGGGACCTTATACAATCAGCCCCAGCATTTT
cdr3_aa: CASNPPGTLYNQPQHF

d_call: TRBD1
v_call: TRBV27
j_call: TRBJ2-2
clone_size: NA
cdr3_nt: TGTGCCAGCAGTTTGGACAGGGGAGGTACCGGGGAGCTGTTTTTT
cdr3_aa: CASSLDRGGTGELFF

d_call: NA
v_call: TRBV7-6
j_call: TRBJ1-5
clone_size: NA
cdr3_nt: TGTGCCAGCAGCTTGACCGACAGTCCAGGTCAGCCCCAGCATTTT
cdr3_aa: CASSLTDSPGQPQHF

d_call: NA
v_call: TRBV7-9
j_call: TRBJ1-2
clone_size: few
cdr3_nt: TGTGCCAGCAGCTTACTACCCGGCAACTATGGCTACACCTTC
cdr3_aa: CASSLLPGNYGYTF

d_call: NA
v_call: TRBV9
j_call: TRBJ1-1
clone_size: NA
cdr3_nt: TGTGCCAGCAGCGCATGGAAATTAGAAGCTTTCTTT
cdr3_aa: CASSAWKLEAFF

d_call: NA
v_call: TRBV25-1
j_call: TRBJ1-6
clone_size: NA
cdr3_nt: TGTGCCAGCAGTGGCAATTCACCCCTCCACTTT
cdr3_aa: CASSGNSPLHF

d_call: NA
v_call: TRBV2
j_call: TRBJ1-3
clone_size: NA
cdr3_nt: TGTGCCAGCAGTACAGGAATCTCTGGAAACACCATATATTTT
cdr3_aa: CASSTGISGNTIYF

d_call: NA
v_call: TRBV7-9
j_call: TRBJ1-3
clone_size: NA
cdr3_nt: TGTGCCAGCAGCTTAGCGCGAACCTCTGGAAACACCATATATTTT
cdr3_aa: CASSLARTSGNTIYF

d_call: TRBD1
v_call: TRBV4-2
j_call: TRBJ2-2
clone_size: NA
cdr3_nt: TGTGCCAGCAGCCAACAGACCGGGACAGGGAACACCGGGGAGCTGTTTTTT
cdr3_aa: CASSQQTGTGNTGELFF

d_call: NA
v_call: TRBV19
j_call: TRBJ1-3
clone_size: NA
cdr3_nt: TGTGCCAGTAGTCCCCGACTGGTTAGCAGTAGCTCTGGAAACACCATATATTTT
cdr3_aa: CASSPRLVSSSSGNTIYF

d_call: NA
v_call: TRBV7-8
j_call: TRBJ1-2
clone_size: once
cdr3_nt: TGTGCCAGCAGCTTAGGGCAGGGCGGCTATGGCTACACCTTC
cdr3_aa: CASSLGQGGYGYTF

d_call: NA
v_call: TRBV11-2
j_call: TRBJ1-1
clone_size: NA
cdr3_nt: TGTGCCAGCAGCCCCCGAGGGGGAATGCGAGCTGAAGCTTTCTTT
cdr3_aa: CASSPRGGMRAEAFF

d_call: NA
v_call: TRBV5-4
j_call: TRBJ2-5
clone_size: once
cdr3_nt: TGTGCCAGCACCTTGAGAGGGGACGAGACCCAGTACTTC
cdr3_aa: CASTLRGDETQYF

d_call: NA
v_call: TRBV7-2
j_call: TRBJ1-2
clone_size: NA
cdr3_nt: TGTGCCAGCAGCCCCACCTATGGCTACACCTTC
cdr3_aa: CASSPTYGYTF

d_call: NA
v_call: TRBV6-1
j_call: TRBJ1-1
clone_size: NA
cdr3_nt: TGTGCCAGCAAGGGGGAGTTCATGAACACTGAAGCTTTCTTT
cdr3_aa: CASKGEFMNTEAFF

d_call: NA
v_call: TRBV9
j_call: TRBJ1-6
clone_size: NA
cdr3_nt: TGTGCCAGCAGCGTAGGGATGGCGAGGGGTTCACCCCTCCACTTT
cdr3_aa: CASSVGMARGSPLHF

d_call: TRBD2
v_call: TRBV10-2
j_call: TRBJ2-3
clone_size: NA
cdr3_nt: TGCGCCAGCAGCGGAGGGACTAGCGGCACAGATACGCAGTATTTT
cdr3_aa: CASSGGTSGTDTQYF

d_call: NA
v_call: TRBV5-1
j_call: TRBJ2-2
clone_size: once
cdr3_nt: TGCGCCAGCAGCGTGAACACCGGGGAGCTGTTTTTT
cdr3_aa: CASSVNTGELFF

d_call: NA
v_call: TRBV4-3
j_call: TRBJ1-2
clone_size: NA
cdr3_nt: TGCGCCAGCAGCACCCCGGGGGCCTGGCAGGGCTACACCTTC
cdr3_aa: CASSTPGAWQGYTF

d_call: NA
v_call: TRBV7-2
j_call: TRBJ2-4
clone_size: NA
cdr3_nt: TGTGCCAGCAGCTGGCAAGGGGCCAAAAACATTCAGTACTTC
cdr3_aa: CASSWQGAKNIQYF

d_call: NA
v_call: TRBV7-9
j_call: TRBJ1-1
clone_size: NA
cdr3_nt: TGTGCCAGCAGCGCCTGGGACAAGCGGAACACTGAAGCTTTCTTT
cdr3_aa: CASSAWDKRNTEAFF

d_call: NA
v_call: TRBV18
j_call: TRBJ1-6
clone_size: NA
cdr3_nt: TGTGCCAGCTCACGATTTGAAGGAGGGCTTAATTCACCCCTCCACTTT
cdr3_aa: CASSRFEGGLNSPLHF

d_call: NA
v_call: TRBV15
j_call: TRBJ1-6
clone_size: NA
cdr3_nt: TGTGCCACCAGCAGAGATCTCAGGTCACCCCTCCACTTT
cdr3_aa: CATSRDLRSPLHF

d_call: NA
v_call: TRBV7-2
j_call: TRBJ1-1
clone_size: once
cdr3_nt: TGTGCCAGCAGCTTTAGCGGGAAAGGGGGGGCGGCACACACTGAAGCTTTCTTT
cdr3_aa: CASSFSGKGGAAHTEAFF

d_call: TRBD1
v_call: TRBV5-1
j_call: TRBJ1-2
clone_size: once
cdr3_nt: TGCGCCAGCAGCTTGGAGACAGGGCTCTATGGCTACACCTTC
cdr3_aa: CASSLETGLYGYTF

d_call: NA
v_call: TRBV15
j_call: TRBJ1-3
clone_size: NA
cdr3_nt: TGTGCCACCAGCACAGAACAGGGTAATGGAAACACCATATATTTT
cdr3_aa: CATSTEQGNGNTIYF

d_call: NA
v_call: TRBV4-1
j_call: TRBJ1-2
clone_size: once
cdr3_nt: TGCGCCAGCAGCCAGGAGGACGGTTACTTCTATGGCTACACCTTC
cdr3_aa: CASSQEDGYFYGYTF